This is a list of T cell receptor beta chains from one sample in a study of blood T cells in healthy people across ages. MiXCR was run by TCRdb on the 5' RACE reads, yielding one entry per CDR3 protein. The table has around 780,000 distinct CDR3 sequences, more than 25% seen once. The sample was also linked to a second study, of T cells of mothers and their children.

Sequencing was carried out using blood. These receptors were taken from a boy aged 10-17 years in good health. The CDR3 runs from the conserved cysteine through the conserved F or W. A D gene is named only where the DNA matches it firmly. Clone size is shown for a subset of rows, as once, few, many or a class of expanded clone.

clone_size,d_call,j_call,v_call,cdr3_length,cdr3_nt,cdr3_aa
few,TRBD1,TRBJ2-1,TRBV6-5,12,TGTGCCACCTGGACAGGGTGGAGTGAGCAGTTCTTC,CATWTGWSEQFF
-,-,TRBJ2-4,TRBV3-1,15,TGTGCCAGCAGCCCCCGGGCGGTCCTCGAAAACATTCAGTACTTC,CASSPRAVLENIQYF
-,-,TRBJ1-6,TRBV6-5,15,TGTGCCAGCAGTTACTCCTGGACAGTGAATTCACCCCTCCACTTT,CASSYSWTVNSPLHF
-,TRBD2,TRBJ2-1,TRBV29-1,12,TGCAGCGTTGGATCAGCGGGAGATGAGCAGTTCTTC,CSVGSAGDEQFF
few,-,TRBJ2-5,TRBV29-1,15,TGCAGCGTTGAAGCTCGGGACTTCAGTCAAGAGACCCAGTACTTC,CSVEARDFSQETQYF
few,TRBD2,TRBJ2-7,TRBV2,16,TGTGCCAGCAGGGACATAGCGGGGGGCAGCTCCTACGAGCAGTACTTC,CASRDIAGGSSYEQYF
-,-,TRBJ2-5,TRBV5-1,13,TGCGCCAGCAGCTTGGCGACCATGGGGAGCCAGTACTTC,CASSLATMGSQYF
few,TRBD1,TRBJ1-2,TRBV9,16,TGTGCCAGCAGCGTAGGGGACAGGAAAACAAGCTATGGCTACACCTTC,CASSVGDRKTSYGYTF
once,TRBD2,TRBJ2-1,TRBV20-1,16,TGCAGTGCTAGATCGTCGCGGGAGGGGGCCTACAATGAGCAGTTCTTC,CSARSSREGAYNEQFF
once,TRBD2,TRBJ2-5,TRBV20-1,14,TGCAGTGCTAGTGGGCGGGGGAGCCAAGAGACCCAGTACTTC,CSASGRGSQETQYF
few,TRBD1,TRBJ1-5,TRBV7-9,15,TGTGCCAGCAGCTGGACAGGGGCGGGCGATCAGCCCCAGCATTTT,CASSWTGAGDQPQHF
-,-,TRBJ1-6,TRBV12-3/TRBV12-4,14,TGTGCCAGCAGTTTAGCTTTAACTAATTCACCCCTCCACTTT,CASSLALTNSPLHF
-,-,TRBJ2-1,TRBV29-1,14,TGCAGCCATTACGAGGCGGCGCCAGACAATGAGCAGTTCTTC,CSHYEAAPDNEQFF
few,TRBD1,TRBJ2-7,TRBV12-3/TRBV12-4,14,TGTGCCAGCAGTATTGGGGACAGTATCTACGAGCAGTACTTC,CASSIGDSIYEQYF
-,-,TRBJ1-2,TRBV18,14,TGTGCCAGCTCACCGCCGGGGAAGCTCTATGGCTACACCTTC,CASSPPGKLYGYTF
-,-,TRBJ1-2,TRBV5-1,13,TGCGCCAGCAGCTTAACGGTGGACTATGGCTACACCTTC,CASSLTVDYGYTF
-,TRBD1,TRBJ2-2,TRBV12-3/TRBV12-4,14,TGTGCCAGCAGCCCCACAGGGGAGACCGGGGAGCTGTTTTTT,CASSPTGETGELFF
-,-,TRBJ2-2,TRBV30,15,TGTGCCTGGAGTGTACGAGCAGGTTACACCGGGGAGCTGTTTTTT,CAWSVRAGYTGELFF
few,-,TRBJ2-3,TRBV5-1,12,TGCGCCAGCAGCCCGGAGGAGGATACGCAGTATTTT,CASSPEEDTQYF
-,TRBD2,TRBJ2-1,TRBV5-1,16,TGCGCCAGCAGCCAGACTAGCGGGGGCTCCTACAATGAGCAGTTCTTC,CASSQTSGGSYNEQFF
-,TRBD2,TRBJ2-2,TRBV4-1,16,TGCGCCAGCAGACCGGTAGCGGGGGAGAACACCGGGGAGCTGTTTTTT,CASRPVAGENTGELFF
few,-,TRBJ2-5,TRBV30,15,TGTGCCTGGAGTGTAGCGGCGCTCTATCAAGAGACCCAGTACTTC,CAWSVAALYQETQYF
-,-,TRBJ2-5,TRBV12-5,12,TGTGCTAGTGGCCCACCCCGCAATGAGCGGTTCTTC,CASGPPRNERFF
-,TRBD1,TRBJ2-5,TRBV27,15,TGTGCCAGCAGGGATTACCGGGACAGGGTAGAGACCCAGTACTTC,CASRDYRDRVETQYF
-,-,TRBJ2-7,TRBV13,15,TGTGCCAGCAGCTTCGAGGGGGGAATGGGGAATGAGCAGTACTTC,CASSFEGGMGNEQYF
-,-,TRBJ2-5,TRBV12-3/TRBV12-4,15,TGTGCCGGCAGTTTAAAGGCTAGATATAACGGGACCCAGTACTTC,CAGSLKARYNGTQYF
-,TRBD1,TRBJ2-7,TRBV10-3,15,TGTGCCATCAGTAATCAGGGACAGGGGGCTTACGAGCAGTACTTC,CAISNQGQGAYEQYF
-,TRBD2,TRBJ2-1,TRBV9,16,TGTGCCAGCAGCGTAGACGGGCGGGGGGCGATTGGGAAACAGTTCTTC,CASSVDGRGAIGKQFF
-,-,TRBJ2-3,TRBV4-2,15,TGTGCCAGCAGCCAAGAGGACTACTACACAGATACGCAGTATTTT,CASSQEDYYTDTQYF
-,-,TRBJ2-7,TRBV20-1,13,TGCAGTGCTAGAGCCGGTGCCCTTTACGAGCAGTACTTC,CSARAGALYEQYF
few,TRBD1,TRBJ2-5,TRBV28,14,TGTGCCAGCAGTCCACCGACAGGGGCAGAGACCCAGTACTTC,CASSPPTGAETQYF
-,TRBD2,TRBJ2-7,TRBV3-1,15,TGTGCCAGCAGCCAGTCTAGCGGGGGGCGCTACGAGCAGTACTTC,CASSQSSGGRYEQYF
once,-,TRBJ2-1,TRBV7-6,18,TGTGCCAGCAGCTCCCTAGGGGGGAGGGACCCCGCCTACAATGAGCAGTTCTTC,CASSSLGGRDPAYNEQFF
few,-,TRBJ2-5,TRBV25-1,15,TGTGCCAGCAGTGATTCCGGGACGGGGGAAGAGACCCAGTACTTC,CASSDSGTGEETQYF
few,-,TRBJ1-4,TRBV4-1,17,TGCGCCAGCAGCCAAGACGACGGGGCGCGGGGAGATGAAAAACTGTTTTTT,CASSQDDGARGDEKLFF
few,TRBD2,TRBJ2-1,TRBV9,18,TGTGCCAGCAGCGCTAGCGGGGGGGCCTACAGCTCCTACAATGAGCAGTTCTTC,CASSASGGAYSSYNEQFF
-,TRBD2,TRBJ2-7,TRBV28,13,TGTGCCAGCGGGCGGGGGGGCGGAGTCGAGCAGTACTTC,CASGRGGGVEQYF
-,TRBD2,TRBJ2-5,TRBV25-1,13,TGTGCCAGTGGCGGACTAGCGGAAGAGACCCAGTACTTC,CASGGLAEETQYF
-,TRBD2,TRBJ2-5,TRBV11-2,17,TGTGCCAGCAGCTTAACCGGTGCGGGGGGGATCCAAGAGACCCAGTACTTC,CASSLTGAGGIQETQYF
-,-,TRBJ2-3,TRBV29-1,12,TGCAGCGTCAAAACCTTCGCAGATACGCAGTATTTT,CSVKTFADTQYF
-,TRBD1,TRBJ1-4,TRBV7-6,14,TGTGCCAGCAGCCGGGACAGGCCGGGGGAAAAACTGTTTTTT,CASSRDRPGEKLFF
-,TRBD2,TRBJ2-7,TRBV27,15,TGCGCCAGCAGGGATCGGGGGGGCGGGCCCGGCGAGCAGTACTTC,CASRDRGGGPGEQYF
few,TRBD1,TRBJ2-5,TRBV5-1,14,TGCGCCAGCAGCTGGGACAGGCAGCAAGAGACCCAGTACTTC,CASSWDRQQETQYF
-,TRBD1,TRBJ2-5,TRBV20-1,15,TGCAGTGCTAGTATTAGCACAGGGGGTCGGGTGACCCAGTACTTC,CSASISTGGRVTQYF
-,-,TRBJ2-3,TRBV5-1,14,TGCGCCAGCAGCAGCCGCCTACCCGCAGATACGCAGTATTTT,CASSSRLPADTQYF